The 20 T cell receptor beta chains below come from one sample, sequenced in a study of blood T cell repertoires in COVID-19. Data came from immunoSEQ multiplex PCR; TCRdb stores just in-frame clones and leaves some out. This sample yields 380,000 or so clones, of which around 88% are seen a single time; 7.1% belongs to the top ten. The sample comprised peripheral blood. These receptors originate from a woman aged 60-70 years with COVID-19, enrolled during active disease.

CDR3 sequence reads: CASRGLRSFGTGGSDTQYF. CDR3 DNA sequence: TGTGCCAGTAGAGGACTTCGTTCCTTCGGGACAGGGGGCTCAGATACGCAGTATTTT. The chain is built from TRBV19 and TRBJ2-3; 12 positions agree with TRBD1. The CDR3 spans 19 residues. Germline-derived CDR1 and CDR2 are LNHDA and SQIVND (reference sequence). The V and J ends lost 6 bases and 4 bases, in that order; junction bases with no gene match: 17.

The rearrangement uses TRBV7-8 and TRBJ1-6, with TRBD1 identical over 7 bases. Per the germline V gene, CDR1 is SGHVS and CDR2 is FQNEAQ. CDR3 length equals 15 residues. The V gene end was trimmed by 7 bases and the J gene end by 3 bases; junction bases not matched to a gene: 6. The CDR3 sequence: CASTPQGGYNSPLHF. CDR3 coding DNA: TGTGCCAGCACCCCTCAGGGGGGCTATAATTCACCCCTCCACTTT.

This clone came up once. This sequence joins TRBV9 and TRBJ2-7, with D possibly TRBD1 on 6 matching bases. Looked up from germline, CDR1 is SGDLS and CDR2 is YYNGEE. The CDR3 consists of 13 residues. Between the trimmed V and J ends, which lost 3 bases and 6 bases, there was a span of 13 bases. Here the CDR3 DNA reads TGTGCCAGCAGCGGGGGGCGTGGGTTCGAGCAGTACTTC. Residues: CASSGGRGFEQYF.

This chain links TRBV27 with TRBJ1-1; no firm D call. The V and J ends lost 3 bases and 6 bases respectively, with 11 bases between them. CDR1 is MNHEY, CDR2 SMNVEV, per germline (reference sequence). The CDR3 totals 13 residues. The CDR3 DNA reads as TGTGCCAGCAGTTTCGCCACGAGGGCTGAAGCTTTCTTT. Translated, it gives CASSFATRAEAFF.

In this sample, this clone turned up a few times. CDR3 nucleotides: TGTGCCAGCTTGACAGGGGTGGGCGAGCAGTACTTC. Residues: CASLTGVGEQYF. The V and J genes are TRBV7-9 and TRBJ2-7; the match to TRBD1 covers 8 bases. The ends lost 8 bases at V and 6 bases at J; junction bases unmatched: 6. CDR1 and CDR2 from the germline V gene are SEHNR and FQNEAQ (reference sequence). The CDR3 extends over 12 amino acids.

The chain recombines TRBV6-2 or TRBV6-3 with TRBJ2-5, with D possibly matching TRBD1 (7 bases). Looked up from germline, CDR1 is MNHEY and CDR2 is SVGEGT. V lost 2 bases, J lost 1 base, and 17 bases lay in between. This CDR3 has 17 residues. As DNA, the CDR3 is TGTGCCAGCAGTTACGACCAGGGGGGAGCAACCCAAGAGACCCAGTACTTC. It translates to CASSYDQGGATQETQYF.

This sequence joins TRBV5-1 and TRBJ2-3; possible D gene TRBD2, 6 bases. Trimming took off 3 bases at V and 2 bases at J, with 13 bases between the two ends. The CDR3 has 15 amino acids. Germline loops: CDR1 SGHRS, CDR2 YFSETQ. CDR3 sequence: CASSSGLKTTDTQYF. The CDR3 DNA reads as TGCGCCAGCAGCTCGGGACTCAAAACCACAGATACGCAGTATTTT.

The rearrangement joins TRBV21-1 to TRBJ1-1; TRBD1 is the table's D call, not checked against the DNA. TRBV21-1 has pseudogene status. The CDR3 sequence is 18 residues long. CDR3 in DNA: TGTGCCAGCAGCAAAGAGTCGGGACAGGGGGCTAAGAACACTGAAGCTTTCTTT. It translates to CASSKESGQGAKNTEAFF.

The rearrangement joins TRBV3-1 (or the pseudogene TRBV3-2) to TRBJ1-2, with 9 bases fitting TRBD1. The CDR3 length is 13 residues. Germline V lookup: CDR1 LGHDT, CDR2 YNNKEL (reference sequence). The V and J ends lost 4 bases and 8 bases, in that order; junction bases with no gene match: 5. CDR3: CASSRRQGDGYTF. The CDR3 coding sequence is TGTGCCAGCAGCCGAAGACAGGGGGACGGCTACACCTTC.

The V gene is TRBV3-1 (or the pseudogene TRBV3-2), the J gene TRBJ2-5; 9 bases agree with TRBD2. The J segment lost 3 bases and the V segment lost 5 bases, leaving 10 bases of the junction unmatched. Germline V gene lookup returns CDR1 LGHDT and CDR2 YNNKEL (reference sequence). The CDR3 is made up of 16 amino acids. CDR3 bases: TGTGCCAGCAGCACGACGGCGGGGGGGCAAAAAGAGACCCAGTACTTC. It yields the protein CASSTTAGGQKETQYF.

The rearrangement links TRBV2 to TRBJ2-5; 8 bases are a match to TRBD2. Germline CDR1 reads SNHLY; CDR2 reads FYNNEI. This CDR3 is 16 amino acids long. V was clipped by 7 bases and J by 4 bases; unmatched bases: 14. The CDR3 protein is CASTRWGLDPVETQYF. The DNA for the CDR3 is TGTGCCAGCACGAGGTGGGGACTAGACCCCGTAGAGACCCAGTACTTC.

This chain connects TRBV6-5 to TRBJ2-3, with 7 bases matching TRBD1. With 7 bases clipped from V and 0 bases from J, the junction kept 7 bases outside the gene matches. The germline gives CDR1 MNHEY, CDR2 SVGAGI. The CDR3 runs to 15 residues. The CDR3 coding sequence is TGTGCCAGCACCCTACAGGGGTCCAGCACAGATACGCAGTATTTT. Residues: CASTLQGSSTDTQYF.

V is TRBV7-9 and J is TRBJ2-2; D possibly corresponds to TRBD1 (5 bases). Germline CDR1 reads SEHNR; CDR2 reads FQNEAQ (reference sequence). V lost 1 base and J 6 bases, leaving 12 bases between the germline ends. This CDR3 is built from 15 residues. The CDR3 spells CASSLEGSRAGELFF. The CDR3 bases are TGTGCCAGCAGCTTAGAGGGGTCTAGAGCCGGGGAGCTGTTTTTT.

The J gene is TRBJ1-6, the V gene TRBV15; 7 bases are shared with TRBD1. The CDR3 runs to 15 residues. The germline gives CDR1 LNHNV, CDR2 YYDKDF (reference sequence). J gave up 8 bases and V 4 bases, and 8 bases lay outside the gene matches. In DNA, the CDR3 is TGTGCCACCAGCACTGACAGGGCGGTTTATTCACCCCTCCACTTT. Residues: CATSTDRAVYSPLHF.

The chain couples TRBV6-5 to TRBJ1-1, with 9 positions matching TRBD1. The CDR3 has 16 amino acids. Unmatched junction bases numbered 7, after V lost 4 bases and J lost 1 base. Germline loops: CDR1 MNHEY, CDR2 SVGAGI. The CDR3, as DNA: TGTGCCAGCAGTTCCCTCGGACAGGGGCCGAACACTGAAGCTTTCTTT. Protein product: CASSSLGQGPNTEAFF.

This chain links TRBV29-1 with TRBJ2-7, with TRBD1 matching over 7 bases. Germline CDR1 reads SQVTM; CDR2 reads ANQGSEA. The junction had 8 bases not matched to a gene; V was cut back by 7 bases and J by 2 bases. This CDR3 spans 13 amino acids. This CDR3 reads CSANRDSTYEQYF. The CDR3 region has the DNA TGCAGCGCCAACCGGGACAGTACCTACGAGCAGTACTTC.

This chain links TRBV5-1 with TRBJ2-3; D gene uncertain. With 4 bases removed from V and 0 bases from J, the gap between germline ends came to 9 bases. This CDR3 is 14 amino acids long. The germline CDR1 and CDR2 sequences are SGHRS and YFSETQ. This CDR3 reads CASSVYSSTDTQYF. The DNA of the CDR3 is TGCGCCAGCAGCGTGTACTCCAGCACAGATACGCAGTATTTT.

This chain joins TRBV30 and TRBJ2-1; D gene unclear. The CDR3 runs to 16 residues. V was clipped by 7 bases and J by 3 bases, with 22 bases between them. Looked up from germline, CDR1 is GTSNPN and CDR2 is SVGIG (reference sequence). CDR3 bases: TGTGCCTCCACGTTCACAGCCGCGCAACTCTACAATGAGCAGTTCTTC. Translating it yields CASTFTAAQLYNEQFF. The variable domain in full, completed from reference TRBV30 and TRBJ2-1, reads SQTIHQWPATLVQPVGSPLSLECTVEGTSNPNLYWYRQAAGRGLQLLFYSVGIGQISSEVPQNLSASRPQDRQFILSSKKLLLSDSGFYLCASTFTAAQLYNEQFFGPGTRLTVL.

The chain is built from TRBV7-8 and TRBJ1-1, with D maybe TRBD1 (6 bases). The germline gives CDR1 SGHVS, CDR2 FQNEAQ. This CDR3 region has 13 residues. Trimming stripped 5 bases from V and 11 bases from J, with 18 bases between. For the CDR3, the DNA is TGTGCCAGCAGCCCAGCTCCAGGGGCGAACGCTTTCTTT. Its translation is CASSPAPGANAFF.

The chain employs TRBV27 and TRBJ2-3, with D possibly matching TRBD2 (6 bases). From germline, CDR1 is MNHEY and CDR2 SMNVEV (reference sequence). The germline V and J ends were trimmed by 5 bases and 8 bases, with 17 bases remaining between them. The CDR3 totals 14 residues. The CDR3 reads CASSKGLALGTQYF. The CDR3 nucleotides read TGTGCCAGCAGTAAGGGACTGGCACTCGGTACGCAGTATTTT.